Each of the 13 T cell receptor beta chains below was sequenced from the same sample in a study of blood T cell repertoires in COVID-19. The assay was immunoSEQ multiplex PCR, and TCRdb's table has in-frame clones only and misses some. The profile shows over 110,000 clones, more than 70% of them singletons. Material for sequencing was peripheral blood. The receptor set was obtained from a human donor in a cohort sampled during active COVID-19.

This clone occurred a few times. The chain joins TRBV3-1 (or the pseudogene TRBV3-2) to TRBJ1-2; TRBD1 matches 11 bases. CDR1 and CDR2 from the germline V gene are LGHDT and YNNKEL (reference sequence). Trimming removed 5 bases from V and 7 bases from J; junction bases left unmatched: 6. The CDR3 has 14 residues. The CDR3: CASSFGQGALGYTF. The CDR3 coding sequence is TGTGCCAGCAGCTTCGGACAGGGGGCTCTTGGCTACACCTTC.

This clone occurred a few times. The chain combines TRBV19 with TRBJ1-4, with D maybe TRBD1 (6 bases). The CDR3 loop spans 16 amino acids. The ends were cut back, 7 bases at V and 8 bases at J, with 23 bases in the middle. The germline gives CDR1 LNHDA, CDR2 SQIVND (reference sequence). The chain's CDR3 is CASKDIRTAGEEKLFF. In DNA, the CDR3 is TGTGCCAGTAAAGATATCAGGACAGCGGGGGAGGAAAAACTGTTTTTT.

The chain recombines TRBV30 with TRBJ1-1, with 8 bases matching TRBD1. After removal of 3 bases from V and 1 base from J, the junction contained 19 bases not matched to a gene. The CDR3 extends over 19 amino acids. Germline V CDR1 and CDR2: GTSNPN, SVGIG (reference sequence). CDR3 sequence (DNA): TGTGCCTGGAGCGCGCACCGACAGGGGACCCCGTTCGAGAACACTGAAGCTTTCTTT. It specifies CAWSAHRQGTPFENTEAFF.

The chain joins TRBV19 to TRBJ1-2; 7 nucleotides line up with TRBD1. CDR1 and CDR2 from the germline V gene are LNHDA and SQIVND (reference sequence). Trimming at V came to 5 bases and at J to 4 bases, leaving 4 bases not matched to a gene. CDR3 length: 13 amino acids. The DNA for the CDR3 is TGTGCCAGTAGTGCAGGGGGGACCTATGGCTACACCTTC. Translating it yields CASSAGGTYGYTF.

The genes are TRBV11-2 and TRBJ2-5; D possibly corresponds to TRBD2 (6 bases). CDR3 length: 12 amino acids. Germline loops: CDR1 SGHAT, CDR2 FQNNGV. With 5 bases removed from V and 5 bases from J, the gap between germline ends came to 9 bases. CDR3 sequence (DNA): TGTGCCAGCAGCCCGGGAGAGGAGACCCAGTACTTC. As protein: CASSPGEETQYF.

The CDR3 DNA sequence: TGTGCCAGCTCACCACCCGGGACAGGACTAGGTGGTGGCTACACCTTC. This encodes CASSPPGTGLGGGYTF. V and J are TRBV18 and TRBJ1-2, with 8 bases identical to TRBD1. Germline trimming cut 0 bases from V and 7 bases from J; bases unmatched to any gene: 10. The CDR3 runs to 16 residues. From germline, CDR1 is KGHSH and CDR2 LQKENI.

The chain is built from TRBV7-9 and TRBJ2-3; 7 bases agree with TRBD1. The V and J ends lost 4 bases and 4 bases, in that order; junction bases with no gene match: 8. Germline lookup yields CDR1 SEHNR and CDR2 FQNEAQ (reference sequence). CDR3 size: 15 residues. CDR3 sequence (DNA): TGTGCCAGCAGCTCTACAGGGGCCGACGCAGATACGCAGTATTTT. It codes for CASSSTGADADTQYF.

The chain joins TRBV7-2 to TRBJ2-1; 10 positions agree with TRBD1. J lost 4 bases, V lost 3 bases, and 3 bases had no gene match. The germline V gene encodes CDR1 SGHTA and CDR2 FQGNSA. The CDR3 has 15 amino acids. CDR3 in amino acids: CASSFGTGEYNEQFF. CDR3 DNA: TGTGCCAGCAGCTTCGGGACAGGGGAGTACAATGAGCAGTTCTTC.

V is TRBV27 and J is TRBJ2-7; unclear D gene. With 4 bases removed from V and 0 bases from J, the gap between germline ends came to 22 bases. CDR1 and CDR2 from the germline V gene are MNHEY and SMNVEV (reference sequence). The CDR3 is 18 amino acids. The CDR3 spells CASSSPRPGRSGSYEQYF. The CDR3 DNA reads TGTGCCAGCAGTTCCCCCCGGCCAGGCCGCTCAGGCTCCTACGAGCAGTACTTC.

The chain is built from TRBV6-1 and TRBJ1-5; no definite D call. V lost 3 bases and J lost 6, with 6 bases in between. Germline V lookup: CDR1 MNHNS, CDR2 SASEGT. The CDR3 extends over 12 amino acids. The CDR3 coding sequence is TGTGCCAGCAGTGAGCGGGCTCAGCCCCAGCATTTT. Translation: CASSERAQPQHF.

This sequence joins TRBV5-6 and TRBJ2-7; 9 positions match TRBD1. The CDR3 loop spans 13 amino acids. V was pared by 4 bases and J by 3 bases, with 2 bases of the junction left unmatched. Germline assignment: CDR1 SGHDT and CDR2 YYEEEE. The DNA for the CDR3 is TGTGCCAGCAGCCCGACAGGGGGCTACGAGCAGTACTTC. This translates into CASSPTGGYEQYF. The full variable domain, its missing parts supplied by reference TRBV5-6 and TRBJ2-7, is DAGVTQSPTHLIKTRGQQVTLRCSPKSGHDTVSWYQQALGQGPQFIFQYYEEEERQRGNFPDRFSGHQFPNYSSELNVNALLLGDSALYLCASSPTGGYEQYFGPGTRLTVT.

The rearrangement links TRBV7-2 to TRBJ2-1, with 9 bases aligning to TRBD2. Germline-derived CDR1 and CDR2 are SGHTA and FQGNSA. This CDR3 has 15 amino acids. V trimming: 1 base; J trimming: 4 bases; junction bases outside the gene matches: 2. The chain's CDR3 is CASSLGAGGYNEQFF. CDR3 nucleotides: TGTGCCAGCAGCTTAGGAGCGGGGGGATACAATGAGCAGTTCTTC.

The CDR3 sequence: CASSEGQGPSNQPQHF. DNA for the CDR3: TGTGCCAGCAGTGAAGGACAGGGACCAAGCAATCAGCCCCAGCATTTT. V and J are TRBV6-1 and TRBJ1-5; TRBD1 matches 7 bases. Germline V gene data show CDR1 as MNHNS and CDR2 as SASEGT. The V segment lost 1 base and the J segment 1 base; nucleotides outside the gene matches: 4. CDR3 length equals 16 residues.